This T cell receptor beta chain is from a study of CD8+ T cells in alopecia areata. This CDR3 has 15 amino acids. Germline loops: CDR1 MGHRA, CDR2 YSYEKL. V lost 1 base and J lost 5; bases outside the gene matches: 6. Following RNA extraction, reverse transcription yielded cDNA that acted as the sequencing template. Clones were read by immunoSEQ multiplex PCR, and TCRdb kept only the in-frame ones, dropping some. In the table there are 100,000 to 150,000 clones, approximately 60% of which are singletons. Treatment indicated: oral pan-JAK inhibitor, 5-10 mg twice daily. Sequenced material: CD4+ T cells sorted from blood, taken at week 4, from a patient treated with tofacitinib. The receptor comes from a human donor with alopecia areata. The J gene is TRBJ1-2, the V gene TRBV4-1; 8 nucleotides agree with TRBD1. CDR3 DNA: TGCGCCAGCAGCCAAGTGACAGGGGAGAGATATGGCTACACCTTC. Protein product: CASSQVTGERYGYTF.